The entry below describes one T cell receptor (beta chain). The target of this receptor is not known. It has no much larger one-base neighbor in the sample; base qualities were not kept. These data belong to a study of OX40 agonist ivuxolimab in advanced cancers. With regard to the full study: The costimulatory receptor OX40 (CD134) was targeted by ivuxolimab, a fully human IgG2 agonistic monoclonal antibody. Intravenous ivuxolimab was administered to patients every 2 weeks at six dose levels: 0.01, 0.1, 0.3, 1.5, 3 and 10 mg/kg. Of the approximately 50 patients in dose escalation, about 20 had hepatocellular carcinoma, approximately 15 had melanoma, 9 had renal cell carcinoma and 9 had head and neck cancer. In the dose-escalation cohort, around four fifths of patients were male, and the mean age was roughly 60 years with a range of about 20 to 80. Prior anti-PD-1, anti-PD-L1 or anti-CTLA-4 therapy was permitted, and checkpoint inhibitors had been received by less than 45% of dose-escalation patients. Partial responses occurred in three dose-escalation patients, of whom one had hepatocellular carcinoma and two had cutaneous melanoma. Peripheral TCRbeta sequencing was intended to test whether TCR sequence diversity was altered and clonal T-cell expansion was caused by ivuxolimab. The paper describes the monotherapy dose-escalation part (N of about 47 patients) of the phase I trial of ivuxolimab. General findings and caveats noted by the study authors: Which antigens the clonally expanded peripheral T cells were specific for was not determined. After ivuxolimab, expanded clones were on average more numerous among CD8+ T cells than among CD4+ T cells. Low levels of normalized T-cell clonal expansion were also seen in some patients who did not respond. At doses from 0.1 to 3.0 mg/kg, clonal expansion was seen in both CD4+ and CD8+ blood T cells between baseline and week 6. In partial responders in the 0.1-3.0 mg/kg groups, normalized peripheral clonal expansion was found to be among the lowest, especially among CD8+ T cells.

The trial excluded patients who had a history of autoimmune disease or were on systemic immunosuppression. In every dose cohort, peripheral blood was drawn for TCR sequencing at baseline, cycle 4 day 1, and cycle 7 day 1. Samples were obtained from an open-label, multicenter, first-in-human phase I dose-escalation trial of ivuxolimab. The trial enrolled adults with locally advanced or metastatic head and neck squamous cell, hepatocellular, melanoma or renal cell carcinoma. CD4+ and CD8+ T cells were sorted separately from peripheral blood before TCR sequencing. To sequence the TCRbeta CDR3 region, genomic DNA was isolated from the sorted cells. TCRbeta CDR3 regions were sequenced using the immunoSEQ Assay. TCRdb took over this immuneACCESS table, retaining in-frame rearrangements with V and J assigned. Such tables are incomplete; in checked studies, under half of the missing clones stem from an unresolved V gene, and the remainder is unexplained. For this sample the table gives about 64,000 clones, of which roughly 90% were detected only once. In total, the top ten clones hold more than 2.5% of the sample.

Inclusive of the bounding cysteine and phenylalanine, the CDR3 is 16 residues long. Only the CDR3 DNA stays, 48 bases, in frame from base 1. V is cut back by 1 base and J by 6 bases, with 9 bases in the junction unmatched. Looking up the germline V gene yields CDR1 MGHRA and CDR2 YSYEKL. This sequence originates from an adult with an advanced solid tumor such as melanoma, head and neck, liver or kidney cancer. The sequence joins TRBV4-1 to TRBJ2-3, and 8 junction bases match TRBD2. The sequences come from CD4+ or CD8+ T cells sorted from blood, collected in a trial of the OX40 agonist ivuxolimab. CDR3 reads: CASSQASGSGSDTQYF. The sequenced DNA: TGCGCCAGCAGCCAAGCCAGCGGGAGTGGGTCCGATACGCAGTATTTT.